The next 30 T cell receptor beta chains were all read from a single sample in a study of human thymus T cells. The protocol was immunoSEQ multiplex PCR, while the TCRdb copy is restricted to in-frame clones and leaves out a portion. The repertoire consists of some 80,000 clones, with 90% to 97% occurring once and the leading ten covering 0.031%. Thymic samples were excised during corrective heart operations. Sequenced: thymus tissue. These receptors came from a boy under two years old with a congenital heart defect but otherwise immunologically healthy.

V is TRBV7-9 and J is TRBJ1-2; D not resolved. The V end was cut by 3 bases, the J end by 1 base, with 6 bases between. Germline CDR1 and CDR2: SEHNR and FQNEAQ (reference sequence). This CDR3 comprises 13 residues. The CDR3 loop reads CASSFPYNYGYTF. CDR3 coding DNA: TGTGCCAGCAGCTTTCCCTATAACTATGGCTACACCTTC. Drawing the rest from reference TRBV7-9 and TRBJ1-2, the complete variable domain is DTGVSQNPRHKITKRGQNVTFRCDPISEHNRLYWYRQTLGQGPEFLTYFQNEAQLEKSRLLSDRFSAERPKGSFSTLEIQRTEQGDSAMYLCASSFPYNYGYTFGSGTRLTVV.

The chain joins TRBV13 to TRBJ1-2, with 9 bases that match TRBD1. This CDR3 spans 15 amino acids. Losses at the gene ends were 3 bases for V and 2 bases for J; bases not matched to a gene: 4. Germline V CDR1 and CDR2: PRHDT, FYEKMQ (reference sequence). CDR3 bases: TGTGCCAGCAGCTTCCGGGACAGGGCCAACTATGGCTACACCTTC. The encoded protein is CASSFRDRANYGYTF.

The chain links TRBV4-3 to TRBJ2-3; possibly TRBD2 for D (6 bases). CDR3 length equals 15 residues. Trimming removed 3 bases from V and 2 bases from J, with 12 bases in between. Looked up from germline, CDR1 is LGHNA and CDR2 is YSLEER. CDR3 in amino acids: CASSQARGNTDTQYF. CDR3 bases: TGCGCCAGCAGCCAGGCTCGGGGGAACACAGATACGCAGTATTTT.

The chain has TRBV10-1 and TRBJ2-7; 10 nucleotides agree with TRBD2. CDR1 is WNHNN, CDR2 SYGVQD, per germline (reference sequence). The CDR3 has 15 residues. The trim removed 6 bases at V and 0 bases at J, leaving 5 bases unmatched. As DNA, the CDR3 is TGCGCCAGCAGGAGCTCTAGCGGGGGCTCCTACGAGCAGTACTTC. This translates into CASRSSSGGSYEQYF.

The chain has TRBV28 and TRBJ2-7; D assignment may be TRBD1 or TRBD2 (7 bases each). From germline, CDR1 is MDHEN and CDR2 SYDVKM. The V end lost 6 bases, the J end lost 0 bases, and 18 bases lay between the germline ends. This CDR3 has 16 residues. This CDR3 reads CASSPQGRDSSYEQYF. For the CDR3, the DNA is TGTGCCAGCAGCCCCCAAGGGAGGGACAGCTCCTACGAGCAGTACTTC.

The chain employs TRBV6-5 and TRBJ2-5, with TRBD2 identical over 7 bases. V lost 6 bases, J lost 5 bases, and 6 bases stayed unmatched. This CDR3 has 13 residues. Germline V gene data show CDR1 as MNHEY and CDR2 as SVGAGI. Here the CDR3 reads CASRPTGRETQYF. CDR3 nucleotides: TGTGCCAGCAGACCTACCGGGAGGGAGACCCAGTACTTC.

The V gene is TRBV5-1, the J gene TRBJ2-2, with TRBD2 identical over 9 bases. The germline V gene has CDR1 SGHRS and CDR2 YFSETQ. The CDR3 extends over 17 amino acids. Losses at the gene ends were 0 bases for V and 7 bases for J; bases not matched to a gene: 10. The CDR3 DNA is TGCGCCAGCAGCTTGGCCCGACTAGCGGCAAGGGACGGGGAGCTGTTTTTT. Its protein product is CASSLARLAARDGELFF.

The chain joins TRBV4-2 to TRBJ1-4; no clear D gene. There are 16 residues in the CDR3. CDR1 LGHNA and CDR2 YNFKEQ come from the germline V gene. The V and J ends lost 2 bases and 3 bases respectively, with 13 bases between them. The CDR3 region is CASSQCDGRPNEKLFF. In nucleotides, the CDR3 is TGTGCCAGCAGCCAATGCGACGGGAGACCTAATGAAAAACTGTTTTTT.

This clone has more than one count but fewer than ten. The chain has TRBV10-3 and TRBJ1-2; no clear D gene. Trimming pared 8 bases from V and 8 bases from J, leaving 15 bases between. Per germline, CDR1 ENHRY and CDR2 SYGVKD. The CDR3 contains 12 residues. Written as DNA, the CDR3 is TGTGCCATCCTACGGACGGACGTAGGCTACACCTTC. It specifies CAILRTDVGYTF.

The J gene is TRBJ2-3, the V gene TRBV5-4, with a possible D match to TRBD1 (5 bases). There are 16 residues in the CDR3. V lost 0 bases and J lost 0, with 11 bases in between. CDR1 SGHNT and CDR2 YYREEE come from the germline V gene (reference sequence). The CDR3 DNA is TGTGCCAGCAGCTTGGGTGGGGCGGTTAGCACAGATACGCAGTATTTT. It specifies CASSLGGAVSTDTQYF.

The chain combines TRBV6-6 with TRBJ2-2, with 8 positions matching TRBD1. CDR1 and CDR2 from the germline V gene are MNHNY and SVGAGI (reference sequence). The CDR3 is made up of 16 amino acids. V trimming: 2 bases; J trimming: 6 bases; junction bases outside the gene matches: 8. The CDR3 reads CASSYGAGGVSGELFF. Here the CDR3 DNA reads TGTGCCAGCAGTTACGGGGCAGGGGGCGTATCCGGGGAGCTGTTTTTT.

The J gene is TRBJ2-1, the V gene TRBV4-2; 14 bases are shared with TRBD2. CDR1 and CDR2 from the germline V gene are LGHNA and YNFKEQ. CDR3 length: 18 amino acids. Trimming took 4 bases from V and 3 from J; bases not matched to a gene: 8. This CDR3 reads CASSRGTSGGPRYNEQFF. DNA for the CDR3: TGTGCCAGCAGCCGCGGGACTAGCGGGGGCCCCCGCTACAATGAGCAGTTCTTC.

The rearrangement joins TRBV4-3 to TRBJ1-1; D is undetermined. Trimming pared 1 base from V and 2 bases from J, leaving 11 bases between. This CDR3 is built from 15 residues. The germline V gene encodes CDR1 LGHNA and CDR2 YSLEER. The CDR3 sequence: CASSQAKGSNTEAFF. CDR3 sequence (DNA): TGCGCCAGCAGCCAAGCCAAGGGTAGTAACACTGAAGCTTTCTTT.

In its sample, this clone was seen once. This chain joins TRBV2 and TRBJ1-5; the match to TRBD1 covers 7 bases. Germline CDR1 reads SNHLY; CDR2 reads FYNNEI. J lost 0 bases, V lost 6 bases, and 8 bases had no gene match. CDR3 length: 16 residues. The CDR3 loop is CASRNRGTNSNQPQHF. CDR3 coding DNA: TGTGCCAGCAGAAACAGGGGCACTAATAGCAATCAGCCCCAGCATTTT.

V and J are TRBV27 and TRBJ2-7; D is ambiguous. V was trimmed by 2 bases and J by 3 bases, leaving 8 bases between them. Germline V gene sequence: CDR1 MNHEY, CDR2 SMNVEV (reference sequence). This CDR3 is built from 13 residues. In DNA form, the CDR3 reads TGTGCCAGCAGTTTACAACAGAACTACGAGCAGTACTTC. Protein sequence: CASSLQQNYEQYF.

The chain joins TRBV7-2 to TRBJ2-2; D remains unclear. CDR1 is SGHTA and CDR2 is FQGNSA in the germline V gene. This CDR3 region has 16 residues. V was clipped by 5 bases and J by 1 base, with 14 bases between them. The CDR3 loop reads CASSPTSPGNTGELFF. The DNA for the CDR3 is TGTGCCAGCAGCCCGACAAGTCCGGGGAACACCGGGGAGCTGTTTTTT. Filled out from reference TRBV7-2 and TRBJ2-2, the complete variable domain reads GAGVSQSPSNKVTEKGKDVELRCDPISGHTALYWYRQSLGQGLEFLIYFQGNSAPDKSGLPSDRFSAERTGGSVSTLTIQRTQQEDSAVYLCASSPTSPGNTGELFFGEGSRLTVL.

This chain links TRBV6-1 with TRBJ1-4, with unresolved D. CDR3 length equals 15 residues. The germline V gene encodes CDR1 MNHNS and CDR2 SASEGT. V was trimmed by 5 bases and J by 6 bases, leaving 16 bases between them. CDR3 protein: CASSPVGGWDEKLFF. The CDR3 DNA follows: TGTGCCAGCAGTCCGGTGGGAGGGTGGGATGAAAAACTGTTTTTT.

CDR3 coding DNA: TGTGCCAGTCGCGGATATAATGAAAAACTGTTTTTT. Translation gives CASRGYNEKLFF. The chain joins TRBV6-1 to TRBJ1-4, with no clear D. The CDR3 extends over 12 amino acids. CDR1 MNHNS and CDR2 SASEGT come from the germline V gene. The V and J ends lost 9 bases and 4 bases respectively, with 9 bases between them.

The chain uses TRBV27 and TRBJ2-5; D might be TRBD2 (5 bases). CDR3 length: 13 amino acids. V was clipped by 2 bases and J by 2 bases, with 6 bases between them. Germline values: CDR1 MNHEY, CDR2 SMNVEV (reference sequence). The CDR3 bases are TGTGCCAGCAGTTTACGGGGACAAGAGACCCAGTACTTC. The encoded protein is CASSLRGQETQYF.

This clone occurred once. The chain joins TRBV28 to TRBJ2-7; 10 bases align to TRBD2. Germline values: CDR1 MDHEN, CDR2 SYDVKM. V trimming: 2 bases; J trimming: 3 bases; junction bases outside the gene matches: 7. This CDR3 is built from 16 residues. This chain's CDR3 is CASSLPTSGTGYEQYF. Written as DNA, the CDR3 is TGTGCCAGCAGTTTACCAACTAGCGGGACGGGCTACGAGCAGTACTTC.

The rearrangement joins TRBV7-8 to TRBJ1-2; 7 bases match TRBD1. This CDR3 spans 15 amino acids. V was pared by 5 bases and J by 2 bases, with 8 bases of the junction left unmatched. Germline CDR1 is SGHVS and CDR2 is FQNEAQ. DNA for the CDR3: TGTGCCAGCAGCCCTAGAGAGGGGGCGAACTATGGCTACACCTTC. Protein: CASSPREGANYGYTF.

The chain carries TRBV27 and TRBJ1-3; TRBD1 might be the D (6 bases). Germline CDR1 and CDR2: MNHEY and SMNVEV (reference sequence). The CDR3 is 17 amino acids. V lost 2 bases and J 0 bases, leaving 14 bases between the germline ends. The CDR3 loop is CASSLTSGALSGNTIYF. CDR3 nucleotides: TGTGCCAGCAGTTTAACCTCAGGGGCACTCTCTGGAAACACCATATATTTT.

This chain connects TRBV4-2 to TRBJ1-2, with D possibly matching TRBD1 (6 bases). Germline V gives CDR1 LGHNA, CDR2 YNFKEQ. This CDR3 has 16 amino acids. Trimming took off 4 bases at V and 5 bases at J, with 20 bases between the two ends. CDR3 nucleotide sequence: TGTGCCAGCAGCCTCAAGGAACAGGGTCGATTTTATGGCTACACCTTC. Translation: CASSLKEQGRFYGYTF.

This clone was picked up one time. This rearrangement joins TRBV7-9 to TRBJ2-7; no clear D gene. There are 17 residues in the CDR3. CDR1 SEHNR and CDR2 FQNEAQ come from the germline V gene (reference sequence). V lost 5 bases and J lost 4, with 24 bases in between. CDR3 sequence (DNA): TGTGCCAGCAGCCGGGCTGTGGGTTTGATCGGGCAATACGAGCAGTACTTC. Its translation: CASSRAVGLIGQYEQYF.

The rearrangement links TRBV5-1 to TRBJ2-7, with D possibly being TRBD1 (6 bases). The germline V gene has CDR1 SGHRS and CDR2 YFSETQ. The CDR3 has 15 amino acids. The V gene lost 0 bases and the J gene lost 3 bases, with 13 bases spanning the gap. For the CDR3, the DNA is TGCGCCAGCAGCTTGGACAGGGAAGTCAACTACGAGCAGTACTTC. It encodes CASSLDREVNYEQYF.

The chain carries TRBV30 and TRBJ2-5, with D maybe TRBD1 (5 bases). With 0 bases removed from V and 4 bases from J, the gap between germline ends came to 12 bases. There are 14 residues in the CDR3. In germline, CDR1 is GTSNPN, CDR2 SVGIG (reference sequence). CDR3 in DNA: TGTGCCTGGAGTGTTAGGCAGGGCCGAGAGACCCAGTACTTC. Translation gives CAWSVRQGRETQYF.

V usage is TRBV18 and J usage is TRBJ2-4, with D uncertain. CDR1 is KGHSH and CDR2 is LQKENI in the germline V gene. Trimming removed 2 bases from V and 5 bases from J, with 10 bases in between. This CDR3 region has 14 residues. Here the CDR3 DNA reads TGTGCCAGCTCACCAGATGGATACCAAAACATTCAGTACTTC. It translates to CASSPDGYQNIQYF.

This chain links TRBV29-1 with TRBJ2-1, with 13 bases that match TRBD2. Trimming took 4 bases from V and 10 from J; bases not matched to a gene: 10. This CDR3 is built from 15 residues. Germline V gene sequence: CDR1 SQVTM, CDR2 ANQGSEA. This CDR3 reads CSVGPGLAGRREQFF. CDR3 coding DNA: TGCAGCGTTGGACCGGGACTAGCGGGAAGGCGCGAGCAGTTCTTC.

In DNA, the CDR3 is TGTGCCAGCAGTAACCGACAGGGAAAGACGAGAACTAATGAAAAACTGTTTTTT. This sequence encodes CASSNRQGKTRTNEKLFF. The chain links TRBV5-5 to TRBJ1-4; the match to TRBD1 covers 7 bases. With V trimmed by 5 bases and J by 1 base, 14 bases remained unmatched. The CDR3 has 18 amino acids. The germline V gene encodes CDR1 SGHKS and CDR2 YYEKEE (reference sequence).

V and J are TRBV18 and TRBJ2-7; D might be TRBD1 or TRBD2, each matching 5 bases. CDR1 is KGHSH and CDR2 is LQKENI in the germline V gene. The CDR3 spans 16 residues. Deletions cut 1 base from V and 1 base from J, with 14 bases between. The CDR3 region is CASSPRSGTPSYEQYF. CDR3 coding DNA: TGTGCCAGCTCACCACGGTCTGGGACCCCTTCCTACGAGCAGTACTTC.